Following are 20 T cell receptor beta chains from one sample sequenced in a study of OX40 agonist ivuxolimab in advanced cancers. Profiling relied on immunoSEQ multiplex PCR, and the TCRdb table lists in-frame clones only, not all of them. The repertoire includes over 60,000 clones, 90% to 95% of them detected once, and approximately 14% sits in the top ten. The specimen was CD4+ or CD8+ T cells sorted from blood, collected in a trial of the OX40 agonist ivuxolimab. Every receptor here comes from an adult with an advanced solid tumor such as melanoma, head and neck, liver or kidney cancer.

CDR3 nucleotides: TGTGCCAGCAGCCAAGAGGTGGGGCTCTATGGCTACACCTTC. Protein: CASSQEVGLYGYTF. The V and J genes are TRBV14 and TRBJ1-2, with a weak D call TRBD1 (5 bases). Trimming pared 0 bases from V and 4 bases from J, leaving 9 bases between. The CDR3 is 14 residues long. The germline CDR1 and CDR2 sequences are SGHDN and FVKESK.

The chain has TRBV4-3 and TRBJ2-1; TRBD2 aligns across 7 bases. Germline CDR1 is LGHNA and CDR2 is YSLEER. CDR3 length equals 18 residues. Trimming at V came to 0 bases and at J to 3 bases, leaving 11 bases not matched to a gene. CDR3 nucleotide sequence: TGCGCCAGCAGCCAAGAAGGGGTCGCGGGAGACCTCTACAATGAGCAGTTCTTC. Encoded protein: CASSQEGVAGDLYNEQFF.

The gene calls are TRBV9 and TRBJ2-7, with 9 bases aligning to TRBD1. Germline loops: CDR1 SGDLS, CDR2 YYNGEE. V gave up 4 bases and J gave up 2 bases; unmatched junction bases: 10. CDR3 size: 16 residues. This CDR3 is CASSPEGTGNPYEQYF. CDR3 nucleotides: TGTGCCAGCAGCCCCGAGGGGACAGGGAATCCCTACGAGCAGTACTTC. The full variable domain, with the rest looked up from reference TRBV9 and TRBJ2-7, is DSGVTQTPKHLITATGQRVTLRCSPRSGDLSVYWYQQSLDQGLQFLIQYYNGEERAKGNILERFSAQQFPDLHSELNLSSLELGDSALYFCASSPEGTGNPYEQYFGPGTRLTVT.

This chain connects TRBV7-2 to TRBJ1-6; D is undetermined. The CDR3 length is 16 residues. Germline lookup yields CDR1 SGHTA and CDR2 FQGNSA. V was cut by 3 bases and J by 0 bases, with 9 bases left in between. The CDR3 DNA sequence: TGTGCCAGCAGCTTTGCCAGAAGCTCCTATAATTCACCCCTCCACTTT. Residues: CASSFARSSYNSPLHF.

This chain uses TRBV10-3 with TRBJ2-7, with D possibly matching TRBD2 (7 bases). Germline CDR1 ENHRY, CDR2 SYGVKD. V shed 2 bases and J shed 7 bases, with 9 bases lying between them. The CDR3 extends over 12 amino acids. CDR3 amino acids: CAISERGGEQYF. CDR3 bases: TGTGCCATCAGTGAGAGGGGGGGTGAGCAGTACTTC.

CDR3 DNA sequence: TGTGCCAGCAGTGCCTCATACAATGAGCAGTTCTTC. Translating it yields CASSASYNEQFF. This rearrangement joins TRBV25-1 to TRBJ2-1; D call uncertain. CDR1 MGHDK and CDR2 SYGVNS come from the germline V gene. The CDR3 length is 12 residues. Between the trimmed V and J ends, which lost 4 bases and 4 bases, there was a span of 5 bases.

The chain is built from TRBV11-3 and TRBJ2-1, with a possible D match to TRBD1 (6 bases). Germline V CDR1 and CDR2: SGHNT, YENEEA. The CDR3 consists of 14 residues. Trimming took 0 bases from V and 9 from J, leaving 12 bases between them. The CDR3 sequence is CASSLDRWGREQFF. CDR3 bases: TGTGCCAGCAGCTTAGACCGCTGGGGGCGTGAGCAGTTCTTC. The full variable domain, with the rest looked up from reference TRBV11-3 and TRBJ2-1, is EAGVVQSPRYKIIEKKQPVAFWCNPISGHNTLYWYLQNLGQGPELLIRYENEEAVDDSQLPKDRFSAERLKGVDSTLKIQPAELGDSAVYLCASSLDRWGREQFFGPGTRLTVL.

The CDR3 coding sequence is TGCGCCAGCAGTGAGACACTATCCACAGATACGCAGTATTTT. Encoded protein: CASSETLSTDTQYF. This chain connects TRBV10-1 to TRBJ2-3; D is uncertain. The V gene lost 2 bases and the J gene lost 2 bases, with 8 bases spanning the gap. The CDR3 is 14 residues long. From germline, CDR1 is WNHNN and CDR2 SYGVQD (reference sequence).

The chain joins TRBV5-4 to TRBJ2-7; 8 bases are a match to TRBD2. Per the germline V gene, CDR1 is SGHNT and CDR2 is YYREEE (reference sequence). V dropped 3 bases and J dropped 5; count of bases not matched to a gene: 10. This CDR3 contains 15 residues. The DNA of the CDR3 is TGTGCCAGCAGCTATCGATGGAGCGGGAGCCACGAGCAGTACTTC. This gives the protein CASSYRWSGSHEQYF.

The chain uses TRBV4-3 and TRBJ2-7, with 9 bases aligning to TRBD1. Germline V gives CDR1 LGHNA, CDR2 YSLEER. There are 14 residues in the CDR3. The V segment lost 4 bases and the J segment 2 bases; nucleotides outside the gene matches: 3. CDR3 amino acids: CASSRGQGTYEQYF. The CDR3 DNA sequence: TGCGCCAGCAGCCGGGGACAGGGTACCTACGAGCAGTACTTC.

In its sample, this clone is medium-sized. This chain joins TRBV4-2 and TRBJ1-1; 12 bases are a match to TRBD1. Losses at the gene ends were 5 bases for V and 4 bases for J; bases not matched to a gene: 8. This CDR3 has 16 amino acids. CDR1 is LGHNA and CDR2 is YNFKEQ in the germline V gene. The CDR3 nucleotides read TGTGCCAGCAGCTCAAGGGGGACAGGGGGCCCCACTGAAGCTTTCTTT. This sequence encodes CASSSRGTGGPTEAFF.

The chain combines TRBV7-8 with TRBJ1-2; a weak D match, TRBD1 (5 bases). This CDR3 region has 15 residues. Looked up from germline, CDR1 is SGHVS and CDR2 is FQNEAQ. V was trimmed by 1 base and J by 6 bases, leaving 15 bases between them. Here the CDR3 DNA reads TGTGCCAGCAGCTTAGAGGGGATCAACTCTGATGGCTACACCTTC. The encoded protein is CASSLEGINSDGYTF.

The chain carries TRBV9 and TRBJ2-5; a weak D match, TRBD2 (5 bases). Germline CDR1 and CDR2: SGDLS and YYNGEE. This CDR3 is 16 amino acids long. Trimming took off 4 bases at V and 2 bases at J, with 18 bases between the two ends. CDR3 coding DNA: TGTGCCAGCAGCCCCGGGTGGGCTAGCCTACAAGAGACCCAGTACTTC. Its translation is CASSPGWASLQETQYF.

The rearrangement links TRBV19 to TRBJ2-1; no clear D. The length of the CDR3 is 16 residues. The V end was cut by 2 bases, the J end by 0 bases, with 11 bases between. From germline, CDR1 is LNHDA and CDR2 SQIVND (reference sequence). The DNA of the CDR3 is TGTGCCAGTAGTATACCTCGGGCAGCCTCCTACAATGAGCAGTTCTTC. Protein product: CASSIPRAASYNEQFF.

The CDR3 DNA reads TGTGCCAGTAGTTTACAGGATCAGCCCCAGCATTTT. Encoded protein: CASSLQDQPQHF. The chain is built from TRBV19 and TRBJ1-5, with D possibly being TRBD1 (5 bases). This CDR3 comprises 12 residues. Germline-derived CDR1 and CDR2 are LNHDA and SQIVND (reference sequence). V was trimmed by 5 bases and J by 5 bases, leaving 7 bases between them. The full variable domain, in which reference TRBV19 and TRBJ1-5 provide the parts outside the CDR3, is DGGITQSPKYLFRKEGQNVTLSCEQNLNHDAMYWYRQDPGQGLRLIYYSQIVNDFQKGDIAEGYSVSREKKESFPLTVTSAQKNPTAFYLCASSLQDQPQHFGDGTRLSIL.

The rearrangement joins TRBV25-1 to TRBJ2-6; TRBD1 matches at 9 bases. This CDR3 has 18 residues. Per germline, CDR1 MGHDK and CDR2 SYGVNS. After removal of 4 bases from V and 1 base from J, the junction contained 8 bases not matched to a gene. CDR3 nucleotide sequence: TGTGCCAGCAGTGCCGGGACAGGGTTGTTATCTGGGGCCAACGTCCTGACTTTC. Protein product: CASSAGTGLLSGANVLTF. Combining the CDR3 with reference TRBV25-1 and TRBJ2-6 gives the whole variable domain EADIYQTPRYLVIGTGKKITLECSQTMGHDKMYWYQQDPGMELHLIHYSYGVNSTEKGDLSSESTVSRIRTEHFPLTLESARPSHTSQYLCASSAGTGLLSGANVLTFGAGSRLTVL.

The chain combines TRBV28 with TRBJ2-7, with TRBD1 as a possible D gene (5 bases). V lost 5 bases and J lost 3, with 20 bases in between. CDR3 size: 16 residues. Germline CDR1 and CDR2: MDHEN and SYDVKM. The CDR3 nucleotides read TGTGCCAGCAGTGGCCCCCGGTTGGGGCCATACTACGAGCAGTACTTC. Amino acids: CASSGPRLGPYYEQYF.

CDR3 DNA sequence: TGTGCCAGCAGCCAAGCCGGACTAATCTACGAGCAGTACTTC. Protein sequence: CASSQAGLIYEQYF. The chain has TRBV14 and TRBJ2-7; D possibly corresponds to TRBD2 (6 bases). Germline V CDR1 and CDR2: SGHDN, FVKESK. The CDR3 length is 14 residues. V was pared by 1 base and J by 3 bases, with 10 bases between.

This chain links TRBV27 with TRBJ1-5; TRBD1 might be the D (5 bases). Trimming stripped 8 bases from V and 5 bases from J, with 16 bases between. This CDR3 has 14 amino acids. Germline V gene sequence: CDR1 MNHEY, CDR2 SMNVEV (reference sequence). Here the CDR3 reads CASGNGASDQPQHF. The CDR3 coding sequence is TGTGCCAGCGGGAATGGGGCGTCCGATCAGCCCCAGCATTTT.

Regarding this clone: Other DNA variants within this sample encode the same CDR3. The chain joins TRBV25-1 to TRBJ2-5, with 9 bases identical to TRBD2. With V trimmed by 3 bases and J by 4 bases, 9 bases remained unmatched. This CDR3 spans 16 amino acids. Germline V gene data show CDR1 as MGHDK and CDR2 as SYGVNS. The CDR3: CASSDPLRGGLETQYF. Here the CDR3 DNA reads TGTGCCAGCAGTGATCCCCTGCGGGGGGGATTAGAGACCCAGTACTTC.